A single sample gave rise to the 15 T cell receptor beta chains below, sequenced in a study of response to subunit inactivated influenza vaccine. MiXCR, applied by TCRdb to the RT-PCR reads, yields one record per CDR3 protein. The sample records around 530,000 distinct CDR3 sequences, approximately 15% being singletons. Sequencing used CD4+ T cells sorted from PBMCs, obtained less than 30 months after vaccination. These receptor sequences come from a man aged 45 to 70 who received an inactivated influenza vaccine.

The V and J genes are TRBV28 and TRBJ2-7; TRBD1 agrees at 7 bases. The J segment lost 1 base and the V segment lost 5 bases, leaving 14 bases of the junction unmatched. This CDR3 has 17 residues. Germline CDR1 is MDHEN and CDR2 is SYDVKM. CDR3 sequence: CASSNIPWGTDSYEQYF. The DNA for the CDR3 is TGTGCCAGCAGTAACATACCCTGGGGGACAGATTCCTACGAGCAGTACTTC.

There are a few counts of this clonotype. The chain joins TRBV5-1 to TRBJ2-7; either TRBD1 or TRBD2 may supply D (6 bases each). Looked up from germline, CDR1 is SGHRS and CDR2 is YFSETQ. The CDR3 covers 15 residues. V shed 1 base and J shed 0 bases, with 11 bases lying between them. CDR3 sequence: CASSLWGDNSYEQYF. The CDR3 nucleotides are TGCGCCAGCAGCTTGTGGGGGGACAACTCCTACGAGCAGTACTTC.

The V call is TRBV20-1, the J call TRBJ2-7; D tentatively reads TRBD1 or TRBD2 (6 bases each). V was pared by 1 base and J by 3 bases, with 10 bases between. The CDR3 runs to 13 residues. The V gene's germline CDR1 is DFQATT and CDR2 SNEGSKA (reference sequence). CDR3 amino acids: CSARGGADYEQYF. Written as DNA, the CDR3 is TGCAGTGCTAGAGGGGGGGCGGACTACGAGCAGTACTTC.

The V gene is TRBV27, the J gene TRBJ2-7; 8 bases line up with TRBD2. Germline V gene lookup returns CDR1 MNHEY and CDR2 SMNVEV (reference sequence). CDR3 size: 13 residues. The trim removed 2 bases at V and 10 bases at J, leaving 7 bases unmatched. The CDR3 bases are TGTGCCAGCAGTTTACGGGAGGGTCGGGTCCAGTACTTC. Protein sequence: CASSLREGRVQYF.

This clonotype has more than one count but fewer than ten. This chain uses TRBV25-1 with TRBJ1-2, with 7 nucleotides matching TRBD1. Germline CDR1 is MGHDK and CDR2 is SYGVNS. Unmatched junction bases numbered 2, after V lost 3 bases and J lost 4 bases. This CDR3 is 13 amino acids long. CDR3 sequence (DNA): TGTGCCAGCAGTGAGGGGACAGTCTATGGCTACACCTTC. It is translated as CASSEGTVYGYTF.

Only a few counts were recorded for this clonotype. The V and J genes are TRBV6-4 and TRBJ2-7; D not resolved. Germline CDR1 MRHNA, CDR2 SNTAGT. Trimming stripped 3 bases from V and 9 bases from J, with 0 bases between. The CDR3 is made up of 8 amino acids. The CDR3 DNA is TGTGCCAGCAGTGAGCAGTACTTC. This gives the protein CASSEQYF.

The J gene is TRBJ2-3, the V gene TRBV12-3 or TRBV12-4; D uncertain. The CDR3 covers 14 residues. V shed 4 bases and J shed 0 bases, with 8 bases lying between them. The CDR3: CASSSVSSTDTQYF. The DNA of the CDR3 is TGTGCCAGCAGTTCGGTGTCTAGCACAGATACGCAGTATTTT.

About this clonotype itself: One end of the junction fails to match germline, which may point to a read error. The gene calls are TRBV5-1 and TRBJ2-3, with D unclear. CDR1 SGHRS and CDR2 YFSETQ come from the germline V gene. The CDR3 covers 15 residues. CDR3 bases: TGCGCCAGCAGCTTAAGTGGATATCGCACATATACGCAGTATTTT. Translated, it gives CASSLSGYRTYTQYF. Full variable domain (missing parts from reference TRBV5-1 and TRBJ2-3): KAGVTQTPRYLIKTRGQQVTLSCSPISGHRSVSWYQQTPGQGLQFLFEYFSETQRNKGNFPGRFSGRQFSNSRSEMNVSTLELGDSALYLCASSLSGYRTYTQYFGPGTRLTVL.

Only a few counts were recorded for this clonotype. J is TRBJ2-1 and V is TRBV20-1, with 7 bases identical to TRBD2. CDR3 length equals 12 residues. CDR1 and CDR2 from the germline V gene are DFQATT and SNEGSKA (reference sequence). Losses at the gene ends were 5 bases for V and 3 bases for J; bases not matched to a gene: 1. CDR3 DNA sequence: TGCAGTGCTGGGGACTACTACAATGAGCAGTTCTTC. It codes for CSAGDYYNEQFF.

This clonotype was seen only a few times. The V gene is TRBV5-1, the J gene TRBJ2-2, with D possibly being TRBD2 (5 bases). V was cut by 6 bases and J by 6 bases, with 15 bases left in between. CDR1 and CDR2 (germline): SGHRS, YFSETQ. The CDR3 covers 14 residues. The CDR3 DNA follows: TGCGCCAGCACTCTTTTAGGGAGTTCCGGGGAGCTGTTTTTT. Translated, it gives CASTLLGSSGELFF. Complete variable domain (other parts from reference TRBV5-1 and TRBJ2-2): KAGVTQTPRYLIKTRGQQVTLSCSPISGHRSVSWYQQTPGQGLQFLFEYFSETQRNKGNFPGRFSGRQFSNSRSEMNVSTLELGDSALYLCASTLLGSSGELFFGEGSRLTVL.

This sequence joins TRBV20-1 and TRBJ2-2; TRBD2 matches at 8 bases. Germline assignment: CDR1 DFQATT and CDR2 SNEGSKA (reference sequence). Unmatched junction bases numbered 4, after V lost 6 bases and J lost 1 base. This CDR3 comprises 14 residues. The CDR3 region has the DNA TGCAGTGCGAGGACTAGCCAGAACACCGGGGAGCTGTTTTTT. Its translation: CSARTSQNTGELFF.

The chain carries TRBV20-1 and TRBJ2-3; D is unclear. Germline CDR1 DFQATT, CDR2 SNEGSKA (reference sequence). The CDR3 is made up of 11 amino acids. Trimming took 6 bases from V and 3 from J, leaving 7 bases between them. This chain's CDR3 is CSALPTDTQYF. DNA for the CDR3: TGCAGTGCCCTTCCTACAGATACGCAGTATTTT.

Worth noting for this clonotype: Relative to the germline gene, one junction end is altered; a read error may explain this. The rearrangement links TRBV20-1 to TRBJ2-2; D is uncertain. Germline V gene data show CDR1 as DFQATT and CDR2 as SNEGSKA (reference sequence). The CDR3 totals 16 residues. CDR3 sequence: CCAREIRTRNTGELFF. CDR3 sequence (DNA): TGCTGTGCTAGAGAAATTAGGACCCGGAACACCGGGGAGCTGTTTTTT.

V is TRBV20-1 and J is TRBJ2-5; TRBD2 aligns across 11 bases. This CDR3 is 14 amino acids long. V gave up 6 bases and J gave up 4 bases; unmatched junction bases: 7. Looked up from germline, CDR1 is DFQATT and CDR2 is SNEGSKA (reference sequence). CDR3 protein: CSASSGRAVETQYF. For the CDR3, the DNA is TGCAGTGCGAGTAGCGGGAGGGCGGTAGAGACCCAGTACTTC.

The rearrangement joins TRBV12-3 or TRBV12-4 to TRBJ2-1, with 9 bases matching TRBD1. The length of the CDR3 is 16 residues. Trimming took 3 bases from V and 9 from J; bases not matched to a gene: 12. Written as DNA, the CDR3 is TGTGCCAGCAGTTTTTTCAACAGGGGGCTTGGGGGTGAGCAGTTCTTC. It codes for CASSFFNRGLGGEQFF.